This passage covers 11 T cell receptor beta chains from one sample sequenced in a study of T cell responses to AZD1222 COVID-19 vaccine. Assay: immunoSEQ multiplex PCR; the TCRdb copy retains only in-frame clones and omits some. The repertoire holds some 130,000 clones, with approximately 92% as singletons. Sample: peripheral blood, taken 28 days after the second AZD1222 dose. The source of these receptors is an adult who received the AZD1222 COVID-19 vaccine.

This clone occurred once. The chain couples TRBV10-3 to TRBJ2-3; 14 bases fit TRBD2. V lost 6 bases and J lost 6; bases outside the gene matches: 5. Germline assignment: CDR1 ENHRY and CDR2 SYGVKD. This CDR3 is built from 15 residues. The chain's CDR3 is CAISGTSGSRDTQYF. The CDR3 DNA follows: TGTGCCATCAGCGGGACTAGCGGGAGTCGCGATACGCAGTATTTT.

V gene TRBV7-2 combines with J gene TRBJ2-2, with D perhaps TRBD1 (5 bases). The length of the CDR3 is 16 residues. The V end lost 5 bases, the J end lost 1 base, and 14 bases lay between the germline ends. Germline V CDR1 and CDR2: SGHTA, FQGNSA. Here the CDR3 reads CASSPTRTMNTGELFF. The DNA for the CDR3 is TGTGCCAGCAGCCCGACCCGGACAATGAACACCGGGGAGCTGTTTTTT.

The chain employs TRBV28 and TRBJ1-1, with 8 bases lining up with TRBD1. The germline V gene encodes CDR1 MDHEN and CDR2 SYDVKM. V shed 1 base, J shed 1 base, and the junction held 5 bases outside the gene matches. The CDR3 runs to 16 residues. DNA of the CDR3: TGTGCCAGCAGTTTATACCGACAGGGGAGGAACACTGAAGCTTTCTTT. Translated, it gives CASSLYRQGRNTEAFF.

The rearrangement uses TRBV30 and TRBJ2-1; D is unclear. Trimming took off 0 bases at V and 3 bases at J, with 6 bases between the two ends. Germline CDR1 reads GTSNPN; CDR2 reads SVGIG (reference sequence). The length of the CDR3 is 13 residues. CDR3 nucleotide sequence: TGTGCCTGGAGTGTATTTAGCTACAATGAGCAGTTCTTC. As protein: CAWSVFSYNEQFF.

This clone was counted a few times. The chain has TRBV30 and TRBJ1-2; 10 positions agree with TRBD1. Germline CDR1 is GTSNPN and CDR2 is SVGIG (reference sequence). This CDR3 spans 13 amino acids. Trimming removed 3 bases from V and 5 bases from J; junction bases left unmatched: 3. DNA of the CDR3: TGTGCCTGGAGGGGGACAGGGGATTATGGCTACACCTTC. Protein product: CAWRGTGDYGYTF. The full variable domain, with the rest looked up from reference TRBV30 and TRBJ1-2, is SQTIHQWPATLVQPVGSPLSLECTVEGTSNPNLYWYRQAAGRGLQLLFYSVGIGQISSEVPQNLSASRPQDRQFILSSKKLLLSDSGFYLCAWRGTGDYGYTFGSGTRLTVV.

This clone has a handful of counts. The chain joins TRBV6-4 to TRBJ2-6, with D possibly matching TRBD1 (6 bases). Trimming stripped 3 bases from V and 0 bases from J, with 9 bases between. Germline V gene data show CDR1 as MRHNA and CDR2 as SNTAGT. The CDR3 sequence is 16 residues long. The CDR3 sequence: CASSEDSASGANVLTF. CDR3 DNA: TGTGCCAGCAGTGAGGACAGCGCCTCTGGGGCCAACGTCCTGACTTTC.

Notes on this clone: Other DNA sequences in the sample encode the same CDR3. The chain links TRBV19 to TRBJ1-1, with D possibly matching TRBD1 (5 bases). From germline, CDR1 is LNHDA and CDR2 SQIVND (reference sequence). The germline V and J ends were trimmed by 3 bases and 4 bases, with 12 bases remaining between them. The CDR3 runs 14 residues. CDR3 sequence reads: CASSMGGLGTEAFF. CDR3 coding DNA: TGTGCCAGTAGTATGGGGGGTTTGGGCACTGAAGCTTTCTTT.

The chain uses TRBV28 and TRBJ1-2, with D possibly TRBD1 on 5 matching bases. The CDR3 has 12 amino acids. The germline V gene encodes CDR1 MDHEN and CDR2 SYDVKM. V was pared by 2 bases and J by 6 bases, with 7 bases between. CDR3 sequence: CASSLRGDGYTF. CDR3 DNA: TGTGCCAGCAGTTTACGGGGCGATGGCTACACCTTC.

V and J are TRBV5-6 and TRBJ2-3; D might be TRBD2 (5 bases). The germline V gene encodes CDR1 SGHDT and CDR2 YYEEEE. The CDR3 runs 15 residues. V lost 0 bases to trimming and J lost 2 bases, with 10 bases between them. In nucleotides, the CDR3 is TGTGCCAGCAGCTTGGGAGGGATACTCACAGATACGCAGTATTTT. This encodes CASSLGGILTDTQYF.

The chain joins TRBV9 to TRBJ2-1; weak D call: TRBD1 (6 bases). CDR3 size: 13 residues. CDR1 and CDR2 (germline): SGDLS, YYNGEE. V was shortened by 3 bases and J by 8 bases, with 12 bases between the two germline ends. The CDR3 loop reads CASSGPQGDEQFF. The CDR3, as DNA: TGTGCCAGCAGCGGGCCACAGGGCGATGAGCAGTTCTTC. Full variable domain (rest looked up from reference TRBV9 and TRBJ2-1): DSGVTQTPKHLITATGQRVTLRCSPRSGDLSVYWYQQSLDQGLQFLIQYYNGEERAKGNILERFSAQQFPDLHSELNLSSLELGDSALYFCASSGPQGDEQFFGPGTRLTVL.

The chain combines TRBV30 with TRBJ1-3; D remains unclear. The germline V and J ends were trimmed by 4 bases and 4 bases, with 17 bases remaining between them. CDR3 length: 15 amino acids. Looked up from germline, CDR1 is GTSNPN and CDR2 is SVGIG (reference sequence). The CDR3 is CAWTSFLSSGNTIYF. The CDR3, as DNA: TGTGCCTGGACGTCGTTCCTTAGCTCGGGAAACACCATATATTTT.